This T cell receptor (beta chain) is drawn from a study of tumor and adjacent non-tumor tissue in lung cancer. Three rounds of nested PCR, following a modified ARM-PCR protocol, produced the TCRbeta library. TCRdb processed the multiplex PCR reads anew with MiXCR; each CDR3 protein has one entry. The sample consists of about 110,000 distinct CDR3 sequences, about 64% of them appearing once. No cell sorting was done before RNA was extracted from the tissue. The normal lung tissue was taken more than 3 cm from the tumor edge. The CDR3 has 15 residues. Trimming at V came to 8 bases and at J to 8 bases, leaving 14 bases not matched to a gene. A word on this clonotype: Without the conserved terminal phenylalanine or tryptophan, this CDR3 likely stems from a read error.

The sequence derives from a man between 60 and 75 years old with non-small cell lung cancer. The sequenced sample was distant non-tumor lung tissue. This chain connects TRBV12-3 or TRBV12-4 to TRBJ2-2, with TRBD2 matching 7 bases. CDR3 sequence: CASLKEAGVPGELFY. The CDR3 coding sequence is TGTGCCAGCCTAAAAGAGGCGGGAGTACCAGGGGAGCTGTTTTAT.